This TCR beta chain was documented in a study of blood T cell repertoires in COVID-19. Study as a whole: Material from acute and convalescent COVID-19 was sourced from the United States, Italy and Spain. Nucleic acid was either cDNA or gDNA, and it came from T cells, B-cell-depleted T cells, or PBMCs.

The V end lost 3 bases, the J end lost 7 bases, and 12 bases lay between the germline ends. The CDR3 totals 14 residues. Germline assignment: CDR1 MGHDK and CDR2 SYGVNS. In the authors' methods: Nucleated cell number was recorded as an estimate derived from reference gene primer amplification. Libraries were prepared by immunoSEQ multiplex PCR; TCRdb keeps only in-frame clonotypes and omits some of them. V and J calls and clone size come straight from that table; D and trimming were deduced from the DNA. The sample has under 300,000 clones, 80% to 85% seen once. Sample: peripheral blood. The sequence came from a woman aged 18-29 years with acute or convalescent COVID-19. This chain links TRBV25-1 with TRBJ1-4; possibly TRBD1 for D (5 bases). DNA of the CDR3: TGTGCCAGCAGTGATGGAGGGGTAGGTGAAAAACTGTTTTTT. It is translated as CASSDGGVGEKLFF.